The 10 T cell receptor beta chains listed next were all sequenced from one sample in a study of blood T cell repertoires in COVID-19. Data came from immunoSEQ multiplex PCR; TCRdb stores just in-frame clones and leaves some out. Of fewer than 200,000 clones listed, roughly 84% are singletons. Sequencing was performed on peripheral blood. Every receptor here comes from a woman in her fifties or sixties with COVID-19, enrolled during active disease.

The genes are TRBV19 and TRBJ1-2; 8 bases map to TRBD1. Germline V gene sequence: CDR1 LNHDA, CDR2 SQIVND (reference sequence). The CDR3 is made up of 13 amino acids. The V and J ends lost 5 bases and 6 bases, in that order; junction bases with no gene match: 5. The CDR3 protein is CASSFRGQDGYTF. Here the CDR3 DNA reads TGTGCCAGTAGTTTCAGGGGGCAGGATGGCTACACCTTC.

The V call is TRBV3-1 (or the pseudogene TRBV3-2), the J call TRBJ1-1, with D uncertain. Trimming pared 4 bases from V and 1 base from J, leaving 10 bases between. The CDR3 totals 14 residues. Germline-derived CDR1 and CDR2 are LGHDT and YNNKEL (reference sequence). CDR3 protein: CASSPFYWNTEAFF. The CDR3, as DNA: TGTGCCAGCAGCCCCTTTTACTGGAACACTGAAGCTTTCTTT.

The chain has TRBV28 and TRBJ2-7; tentatively, D is TRBD2 (6 bases). Trimming removed 5 bases at V and 4 bases at J, with 18 bases between. From germline, CDR1 is MDHEN and CDR2 SYDVKM. The CDR3 has 15 residues. The CDR3 DNA is TGTGCCAGCAGTCTCCGGCAGGGACTTAGATACGAGCAGTACTTC. Encoded protein: CASSLRQGLRYEQYF.

This chain connects TRBV5-4 to TRBJ1-2; tentatively, D is TRBD1 (5 bases). CDR3 size: 14 residues. Germline CDR1 SGHNT, CDR2 YYREEE (reference sequence). Trimming left V 6 bases short and J 2 bases short, with 14 bases between. The DNA of the CDR3 is TGTGCCAGCAAACCGTGGGGGGTAAACTATGGCTACACCTTC. It yields the protein CASKPWGVNYGYTF.

CDR3 coding DNA: TGCAGTGCTAGCGGGAGCTGGTTGGCTTTCTTT. Translated, it gives CSASGSWLAFF. V gene TRBV20-1 combines with J gene TRBJ1-1; no reliable D call. The germline V and J ends were trimmed by 3 bases and 11 bases, with 13 bases remaining between them. Germline CDR1 DFQATT, CDR2 SNEGSKA (reference sequence). The CDR3 covers 11 residues.

The chain uses TRBV7-3 and TRBJ2-1; TRBD1 matches 7 bases. CDR1 and CDR2 from the germline V gene are SGHTA and FQGTGA. The ends lost 5 bases at V and 8 bases at J; junction bases unmatched: 12. The CDR3 is 15 amino acids. The CDR3 here is CASSPSPTGVDEQFF. DNA of the CDR3: TGTGCCAGCAGCCCATCCCCAACAGGGGTGGATGAGCAGTTCTTC.

The V gene is TRBV7-3, the J gene TRBJ1-1; 7 positions match TRBD1. Per the germline V gene, CDR1 is SGHTA and CDR2 is FQGTGA. The CDR3 is made up of 14 amino acids. The trim removed 4 bases at V and 2 bases at J, leaving 4 bases unmatched. The CDR3 sequence: CASSSGTANTEAFF. CDR3 sequence (DNA): TGTGCCAGCAGCTCCGGGACAGCAAACACTGAAGCTTTCTTT. Based on the CDR3 plus reference TRBV7-3 and TRBJ1-1, the full variable domain is GAGVSQTPSNKVTEKGKYVELRCDPISGHTALYWYRQSLGQGPEFLIYFQGTGAADDSGLPNDRFFAVRPEGSVSTLKIQRTERGDSAVYLCASSSGTANTEAFFGQGTRLTVV.

The CDR3 loop reads CSGGDSSYGYTF. The CDR3 DNA follows: TGCAGCGGCGGGGACAGTTCCTATGGCTACACCTTC. The rearrangement joins TRBV29-1 to TRBJ1-2; 7 bases align to TRBD1. Germline CDR1 SQVTM, CDR2 ANQGSEA. This CDR3 contains 12 residues. Losses at the gene ends were 7 bases for V and 4 bases for J; bases not matched to a gene: 6. The full variable domain, completed using reference TRBV29-1 and TRBJ1-2, is SAVISQKPSRDICQRGTSLTIQCQVDSQVTMMFWYRQQPGQSLTLIATANQGSEATYESGFVIDKFPISRPNLTFSTLTVSNMSPEDSSIYLCSGGDSSYGYTFGSGTRLTVV.

This chain connects TRBV27 to TRBJ2-1; 9 positions agree with TRBD2. Germline CDR1 is MNHEY and CDR2 is SMNVEV (reference sequence). This CDR3 is built from 16 residues. J was trimmed by 7 bases and V by 6 bases; bases with no gene match: 13. DNA of the CDR3: TGTGCCAGCAGCCCGGGGGGCGGGGGGGCTTATAATGAGCAGTTCTTC. It specifies CASSPGGGGAYNEQFF.

The rearrangement joins TRBV2 to TRBJ1-4; D gene ambiguous. The V and J ends lost 7 bases and 4 bases respectively, with 16 bases between them. CDR3 length: 15 residues. The germline CDR1 and CDR2 sequences are SNHLY and FYNNEI. The CDR3 bases are TGTGCCAGCAACCCGAGGCCAGCGAATAATGAAAAACTGTTTTTT. Translation gives CASNPRPANNEKLFF.